These 26 T cell receptor beta chains were all obtained from the same sample, sequenced in a study of CD8 T cells in Susac syndrome. RNA in amounts of about 0.45 to 1 ug was reverse transcribed with random hexamers. TCRdb passed the immunoSEQ multiplex PCR reads through MiXCR, listing each CDR3 protein once. The sample records about 250,000 distinct CDR3 sequences, roughly 95% being singletons. Sequencing was done on a sample of CD4+ T cells from PBMCs. Source of these receptors: a human donor with multiple sclerosis.

V and J are TRBV3-1 and TRBJ2-3, with D possibly being TRBD1 or TRBD2 (6 bases each). V lost 1 base, J lost 5 bases, and 16 bases lay in between. The CDR3 has 16 amino acids. Germline loops: CDR1 LGHDT, CDR2 YNNKEL (reference sequence). The DNA for the CDR3 is TGTGCCAGCAGCCAAGGATGGTCGGGGGCTGAAGATACGCAGTATTTT. It encodes CASSQGWSGAEDTQYF.

The chain uses TRBV19 and TRBJ1-4, with no clear D. The germline gives CDR1 LNHDA, CDR2 SQIVND (reference sequence). This CDR3 has 15 residues. V was shortened by 6 bases and J by 6 bases, with 17 bases between the two germline ends. The CDR3 region is CASRRSRSADEKLFF. CDR3 DNA sequence: TGTGCCAGTAGAAGATCCAGGTCTGCCGATGAAAAACTGTTTTTT.

The chain couples TRBV30 to TRBJ1-4; D uncertain. The CDR3 contains 13 residues. The germline V gene encodes CDR1 GTSNPN and CDR2 SVGIG (reference sequence). With 7 bases removed from V and 8 bases from J, the gap between germline ends came to 17 bases. CDR3 nucleotide sequence: TGTGCCTTTCTCCCCGCGGGTAGCGAAAAACTGTTTTTT. It is translated as CAFLPAGSEKLFF. The variable domain in full, with the rest retrieved from reference TRBV30 and TRBJ1-4, is SQTIHQWPATLVQPVGSPLSLECTVEGTSNPNLYWYRQAAGRGLQLLFYSVGIGQISSEVPQNLSASRPQDRQFILSSKKLLLSDSGFYLCAFLPAGSEKLFFGSGTQLSVL.

The CDR3 sequence: CASSLTTATGELFF. The CDR3 region has the DNA TGCGCCAGCAGCTTGACAACAGCCACCGGGGAGCTGTTTTTT. The chain has TRBV5-1 and TRBJ2-2; D not certain. The CDR3 contains 14 residues. CDR1 is SGHRS and CDR2 is YFSETQ in the germline V gene. The ends were cut back, 1 base at V and 4 bases at J, with 8 bases in the middle.

The J gene is TRBJ2-2, the V gene TRBV3-1; 7 bases agree with TRBD2. V gave up 0 bases and J gave up 7 bases; unmatched junction bases: 2. The CDR3 has 14 amino acids. The germline CDR1 and CDR2 sequences are LGHDT and YNNKEL (reference sequence). CDR3 coding DNA: TGTGCCAGCAGCCAAGATGGGGGGGTCGGGGAGCTGTTTTTT. It yields the protein CASSQDGGVGELFF.

This chain links TRBV29-1 with TRBJ2-2, with D unresolved. Germline CDR1 reads SQVTM; CDR2 reads ANQGSEA. The CDR3 is 12 amino acids. Deletions cut 2 bases from V and 4 bases from J, with 5 bases between. CDR3 loop: CSVEWGTGELFF. The CDR3 region has the DNA TGCAGCGTTGAATGGGGCACCGGGGAGCTGTTTTTT.

This chain links TRBV7-9 with TRBJ2-4, with unresolved D. CDR1 is SEHNR and CDR2 is FQNEAQ in the germline V gene (reference sequence). The V and J ends lost 1 base and 2 bases respectively, with 9 bases between them. The CDR3 contains 15 residues. This CDR3 is CASSLGEQTKNIQYF. DNA of the CDR3: TGTGCCAGCAGCTTAGGAGAACAGACCAAAAACATTCAGTACTTC.

This chain links TRBV3-1 with TRBJ2-7, with D possibly called TRBD1 or TRBD2 (5 bases each). CDR1 and CDR2 (germline): LGHDT, YNNKEL (reference sequence). CDR3 length: 14 amino acids. Trimming took off 1 base at V and 1 base at J, with 8 bases between the two ends. For the CDR3, the DNA is TGTGCCAGCAGCCAAGGGGGGTTGTCCTACGAGCAGTACTTC. Encoded protein: CASSQGGLSYEQYF.

This chain joins TRBV10-3 and TRBJ2-1, with D possibly matching TRBD1 (5 bases). Trimming cost V 3 bases and J 5 bases, with 8 bases left between them. The CDR3 sequence is 13 residues long. Germline lookup yields CDR1 ENHRY and CDR2 SYGVKD. CDR3 DNA sequence: TGTGCCATCAGTGATCAGGGCCACAATGAGCAGTTCTTC. Its protein product is CAISDQGHNEQFF.

This sequence joins TRBV6-1 and TRBJ2-3; D gene unclear. Germline CDR1 and CDR2: MNHNS and SASEGT. The CDR3 totals 15 residues. Trimming removed 6 bases at V and 0 bases at J, with 13 bases between. The CDR3 region has the DNA TGTGCCAGCAGCCCGCTGACGAGGAGCACAGATACGCAGTATTTT. Its protein product is CASSPLTRSTDTQYF.

The chain couples TRBV29-1 to TRBJ1-1; 9 nucleotides line up with TRBD1. The CDR3 sequence is 13 residues long. The germline V gene has CDR1 SQVTM and CDR2 ANQGSEA. The J segment lost 1 base and the V segment lost 7 bases, leaving 4 bases of the junction unmatched. CDR3 DNA: TGCAGCGCGCCGGGACAGGGGAACACTGAAGCTTTCTTT. Translating it yields CSAPGQGNTEAFF.

The genes are TRBV18 and TRBJ2-2, with a weak D call TRBD1 (6 bases). Per the germline V gene, CDR1 is KGHSH and CDR2 is LQKENI. Trimming pared 2 bases from V and 0 bases from J, leaving 13 bases between. The CDR3 runs to 17 residues. The CDR3 spells CASSPNTGTTNTGELFF. CDR3 bases: TGTGCCAGCTCACCAAATACCGGGACAACGAACACCGGGGAGCTGTTTTTT. Full variable domain (outside the CDR3, taken from reference TRBV18 and TRBJ2-2): NAGVMQNPRHLVRRRGQEARLRCSPMKGHSHVYWYRQLPEEGLKFMVYLQKENIIDESGMPKERFSAEFPKEGPSILRIQQVVRGDSAAYFCASSPNTGTTNTGELFFGEGSRLTVL.

This chain connects TRBV20-1 to TRBJ2-7; weak D call: TRBD2 (5 bases). The CDR3 is 12 residues long. Germline CDR1 is DFQATT and CDR2 is SNEGSKA (reference sequence). V dropped 5 bases and J dropped 5 bases, with 13 bases sitting between them. The CDR3 sequence: CSAGTSSHEQYV. The CDR3 nucleotides are TGCAGTGCTGGCACTAGTTCCCACGAGCAGTACGTC.

The chain employs TRBV18 and TRBJ1-2; perhaps TRBD1 as D (6 bases). The V gene lost 0 bases and the J gene lost 4 bases, with 21 bases spanning the gap. The germline V gene has CDR1 KGHSH and CDR2 LQKENI. There are 18 residues in the CDR3. The DNA of the CDR3 is TGTGCCAGCTCACCACCTGTCGGGGGCTGGGGCAATGGCTATGGCTACACCTTC. It translates to CASSPPVGGWGNGYGYTF.

This clonotype came up a few times. The chain links TRBV12-3 or TRBV12-4 to TRBJ2-1; a possible D gene is TRBD2 (5 bases). CDR3 length: 14 amino acids. Trimming stripped 6 bases from V and 9 bases from J, with 18 bases between. CDR3 amino acids: CASRRVHSIGEQFF. In nucleotides, the CDR3 is TGTGCCAGCAGGCGGGTCCACAGTATCGGTGAGCAGTTCTTC.

This clonotype was seen a handful of times. The chain links TRBV6-1 to TRBJ1-5; 7 bases are a match to TRBD1. From germline, CDR1 is MNHNS and CDR2 SASEGT. With V trimmed by 5 bases and J by 0 bases, 4 bases remained unmatched. The CDR3 is 15 amino acids. The CDR3 nucleotides read TGTGCCAGCAGTCGGGGACAGTATAGCAATCAGCCCCAGCATTTT. It codes for CASSRGQYSNQPQHF.

This clonotype has only a few counts. The rearrangement joins TRBV12-3 or TRBV12-4 to TRBJ1-1; D unclear. V dropped 6 bases and J dropped 3 bases, with 2 bases sitting between them. CDR3 length: 10 amino acids. The CDR3 bases are TGTGCCAGCAGCCACACTGAAGCTTTCTTT. It codes for CASSHTEAFF.

This clonotype was seen once. The rearrangement uses TRBV7-9 and TRBJ1-4; TRBD1 agrees at 9 bases. Germline V gene data show CDR1 as SEHNR and CDR2 as FQNEAQ (reference sequence). The CDR3 sequence is 14 residues long. Trimming cost V 4 bases and J 13 bases; bases outside gene matches: 10. CDR3 amino acids: CASSSTGTGYGLFF. The CDR3 nucleotides read TGTGCCAGCAGCTCAACCGGGACAGGGTATGGACTGTTTTTT.

This sequence joins TRBV19 and TRBJ1-6; D gene ambiguous. Deletions cut 3 bases from V and 5 bases from J, with 5 bases between. Germline loops: CDR1 LNHDA, CDR2 SQIVND (reference sequence). The CDR3 extends over 13 amino acids. CDR3 loop: CASSIEDNSPLHF. CDR3 in DNA: TGTGCCAGTAGTATCGAGGATAATTCACCCCTCCACTTT.

The chain joins TRBV28 to TRBJ2-5, with D possibly being TRBD1 (5 bases). Germline lookup yields CDR1 MDHEN and CDR2 SYDVKM. The V end was cut by 2 bases, the J end by 4 bases, with 8 bases between. The CDR3 contains 13 residues. In DNA, the CDR3 is TGTGCCAGCAGTTTAACAGGTCGAGAGACCCAGTACTTC. This codes for CASSLTGRETQYF. Full variable domain (outside the CDR3, taken from reference TRBV28 and TRBJ2-5): DVKVTQSSRYLVKRTGEKVFLECVQDMDHENMFWYRQDPGLGLRLIYFSYDVKMKEKGDIPEGYSVSREKKERFSLILESASTNQTSMYLCASSLTGRETQYFGPGTRLLVL.

The V gene is TRBV29-1, the J gene TRBJ1-2, with D uncertain. CDR1 SQVTM and CDR2 ANQGSEA come from the germline V gene. CDR3 length: 13 amino acids. The V end lost 6 bases, the J end lost 0 bases, and 11 bases lay between the germline ends. DNA of the CDR3: TGCAGCGTCGCGGACGGAGCTAACTATGGCTACACCTTC. Its translation: CSVADGANYGYTF.

This clonotype was observed a single time. The gene calls are TRBV19 and TRBJ1-2; tentative D call: TRBD1 (5 bases). Trimming took 7 bases from V and 1 from J, leaving 13 bases between them. The CDR3 spans 14 residues. CDR1 and CDR2 from the germline V gene are LNHDA and SQIVND (reference sequence). The CDR3 DNA follows: TGTGCCAGTATTGCCCGGGACCGTAACTATGGCTACACCTTC. Translated: CASIARDRNYGYTF.

The chain uses TRBV20-1 and TRBJ1-1; D ambiguous. V dropped 5 bases and J dropped 0 bases, with 13 bases sitting between them. There are 14 residues in the CDR3. Germline V lookup: CDR1 DFQATT, CDR2 SNEGSKA (reference sequence). The CDR3 here is CSAHKQLMNTEAFF. The CDR3 nucleotides read TGCAGTGCTCACAAACAGCTAATGAACACTGAAGCTTTCTTT.

The CDR3 nucleotides read TGTGCCAGCAGTTCCTGGGACCCCCACGAGCAGTACTTC. Protein product: CASSSWDPHEQYF. The chain carries TRBV6-2 or TRBV6-3 and TRBJ2-7; the D gene could be TRBD1 or TRBD2 (5 bases each). Looked up from germline, CDR1 is MNHEY and CDR2 is SVGEGT. V lost 4 bases and J 5 bases, leaving 12 bases between the germline ends. This CDR3 spans 13 amino acids.

The J gene is TRBJ2-7, the V gene TRBV3-1; 9 bases are a match to TRBD2. This CDR3 is built from 15 residues. The germline V gene has CDR1 LGHDT and CDR2 YNNKEL (reference sequence). J gave up 7 bases and V 1 base, and 8 bases lay outside the gene matches. CDR3 residues: CASSQGLAGRGEQYV. In nucleotides, the CDR3 is TGTGCCAGCAGCCAAGGGCTAGCGGGAAGAGGGGAGCAGTACGTC.

The J gene is TRBJ2-5, the V gene TRBV11-2; D may correspond to TRBD1 or TRBD2 (5 bases each). This CDR3 is built from 13 residues. V was shortened by 4 bases and J by 7 bases, with 13 bases between the two germline ends. The germline gives CDR1 SGHAT, CDR2 FQNNGV. CDR3 amino acids: CASSSGTAGTQYF. In DNA form, the CDR3 reads TGTGCCAGCAGCTCGGGGACGGCGGGGACCCAGTACTTC.